This passage covers 21 T cell receptor beta chains from one sample sequenced in a study of OX40 agonist ivuxolimab in advanced cancers. Library method: the immunoSEQ multiplex PCR assay. Drawn from immuneACCESS, this table holds only the in-frame rearrangements with V and J called that TCRdb kept. Clones are partly lost; checked studies trace under half to an unresolved V gene and leave the rest unexplained. The sample table contains 69,000 or so clones; only one count was recorded for roughly 82% of them. 4.5% to 6% of the sample rests with the top ten. The material sequenced was CD4+ or CD8+ T cells sorted from blood, taken in a trial of the OX40 agonist ivuxolimab. The receptors were sampled from an adult with an advanced solid tumor such as melanoma, head and neck, liver or kidney cancer.

V usage is TRBV7-9 and J usage is TRBJ2-7, with TRBD1 as a possible D gene (6 bases). The ends were cut back, 5 bases at V and 0 bases at J, with 20 bases in the middle. CDR3 length: 17 amino acids. Germline V gene sequence: CDR1 SEHNR, CDR2 FQNEAQ (reference sequence). The CDR3: CASSPGHGQPSSYEQYF. CDR3 bases: TGTGCCAGCAGCCCGGGCCACGGACAGCCAAGCTCCTACGAGCAGTACTTC.

V gene TRBV12-5 combines with J gene TRBJ2-1, with 10 bases fitting TRBD2. V shed 0 bases, J shed 7 bases, and the junction held 12 bases outside the gene matches. The CDR3 is 18 residues long. Germline V gene sequence: CDR1 LGHNT, CDR2 FRNRAP. CDR3 DNA sequence: TGTGCTAGTGGTTTGGTGCTCGGGCTAGCGGGAGAGGTTAATGAGCAGTTCTTC. Translated, it gives CASGLVLGLAGEVNEQFF.

The chain is built from TRBV7-9 and TRBJ1-1; maybe TRBD1 (5 bases). The CDR3 runs 15 residues. The ends were cut back, 1 base at V and 1 base at J, with 10 bases in the middle. CDR1 and CDR2 from the germline V gene are SEHNR and FQNEAQ (reference sequence). The CDR3: CASSLGYGQNTEAFF. The CDR3 nucleotides read TGTGCCAGCAGCTTAGGTTACGGACAGAACACTGAAGCTTTCTTT.

The genes are TRBV5-4 and TRBJ2-1, with 13 bases identical to TRBD2. V dropped 4 bases and J dropped 6; count of bases not matched to a gene: 7. The CDR3 contains 16 residues. Germline values: CDR1 SGHNT, CDR2 YYREEE (reference sequence). The CDR3 region is CASSRVLAGGPNEQFF. CDR3 nucleotides: TGTGCCAGCAGCCGAGTACTAGCGGGGGGGCCCAATGAGCAGTTCTTC.

Only one count was recorded for this clone. The chain carries TRBV18 and TRBJ2-1, with 8 bases that match TRBD2. The CDR3 length is 14 residues. J lost 8 bases, V lost 5 bases, and 8 bases had no gene match. Germline V gene sequence: CDR1 KGHSH, CDR2 LQKENI. This chain's CDR3 is CASSSGLAEDEQFF. The CDR3 bases are TGTGCCAGCTCATCCGGACTAGCTGAGGATGAGCAGTTCTTC.

The rearrangement uses TRBV7-9 and TRBJ2-7, with 10 bases that match TRBD2. Losses at the gene ends were 8 bases for V and 1 base for J; bases not matched to a gene: 11. CDR1 SEHNR and CDR2 FQNEAQ come from the germline V gene (reference sequence). CDR3 length: 16 residues. CDR3 in amino acids: CASEIKLAGNSYEQYF. CDR3 nucleotides: TGTGCCAGCGAAATTAAACTAGCGGGGAATTCCTACGAGCAGTACTTC. The variable domain in full, with the rest retrieved from reference TRBV7-9 and TRBJ2-7, is DTGVSQNPRHKITKRGQNVTFRCDPISEHNRLYWYRQTLGQGPEFLTYFQNEAQLEKSRLLSDRFSAERPKGSFSTLEIQRTEQGDSAMYLCASEIKLAGNSYEQYFGPGTRLTVT.

The J gene is TRBJ1-2, the V gene TRBV5-6; D remains unclear. Germline loops: CDR1 SGHDT, CDR2 YYEEEE. The CDR3 loop spans 15 amino acids. Trimming cost V 3 bases and J 4 bases, with 16 bases left between them. This chain's CDR3 is CASSSWAVQPYGYTF. CDR3 DNA: TGTGCCAGCAGCTCGTGGGCTGTGCAGCCCTATGGCTACACCTTC.

The chain recombines TRBV5-8 with TRBJ1-5; D possibly corresponds to TRBD1 (5 bases). The CDR3 covers 15 residues. The germline V gene has CDR1 SGHTS and CDR2 YDEGEE. V was shortened by 1 base and J by 2 bases, with 10 bases between the two germline ends. The CDR3: CASSLLGAGNQPQHF. DNA for the CDR3: TGTGCCAGCAGCTTGTTAGGGGCTGGCAATCAGCCCCAGCATTTT.

The J gene is TRBJ2-5, the V gene TRBV27; a possible D gene is TRBD1 (6 bases). Gene TRBJ2-7 matches the end of the DNA better, so the J call may be wrong. Germline V gives CDR1 MNHEY, CDR2 SMNVEV (reference sequence). The CDR3 loop spans 14 amino acids. The DNA of the CDR3 is TGTGCCAGCAGTCGTGACAGGATCTCCTACGAGCAGTACTTC. Amino acids: CASSRDRISYEQYF.

CDR3 in amino acids: CASSSLSSGTPNNEQFF. The CDR3 DNA sequence: TGTGCCAGCAGTTCTCTTTCTTCCGGGACTCCGAACAATGAGCAGTTCTTC. The chain joins TRBV28 to TRBJ2-1; D perhaps matches TRBD2 (6 bases). V was trimmed by 4 bases and J by 5 bases, leaving 21 bases between them. The CDR3 covers 17 residues. The V gene's germline CDR1 is MDHEN and CDR2 SYDVKM.

The J gene is TRBJ1-2, the V gene TRBV29-1; tentatively, D is TRBD1 (6 bases). In germline, CDR1 is SQVTM, CDR2 ANQGSEA. CDR3 length: 12 amino acids. V shed 5 bases and J shed 4 bases, with 11 bases lying between them. CDR3 loop: CSVWQGTYGYTF. The DNA of the CDR3 is TGCAGCGTTTGGCAGGGGACCTATGGCTACACCTTC.

The chain links TRBV15 to TRBJ1-2, with D possibly being TRBD1 (5 bases). The germline V gene encodes CDR1 LNHNV and CDR2 YYDKDF (reference sequence). There are 14 residues in the CDR3. V lost 1 base to trimming and J lost 8 bases, with 14 bases between them. CDR3 amino acids: CATSRGRGDEGYTF. In nucleotides, the CDR3 is TGTGCCACCAGCAGAGGACGGGGGGATGAGGGCTACACCTTC.

This clone was seen a handful of times. V is TRBV28 and J is TRBJ2-1, with TRBD2 identical over 9 bases. The CDR3 is made up of 16 amino acids. Losses at the gene ends were 3 bases for V and 8 bases for J; bases not matched to a gene: 11. Germline lookup yields CDR1 MDHEN and CDR2 SYDVKM. The CDR3 sequence: CASSLETGTSRHEQFF. CDR3 DNA: TGTGCCAGCAGTTTGGAGACCGGGACTAGCCGCCATGAGCAGTTCTTC.

This clone was counted a few times. V and J are TRBV18 and TRBJ2-2; 7 bases match TRBD1. CDR1 is KGHSH, CDR2 LQKENI, per germline. The V segment lost 5 bases and the J segment 7 bases; nucleotides outside the gene matches: 4. The CDR3 is 13 amino acids. The CDR3 bases are TGTGCCAGCTCAGAAGACAGGGACGGGGAGCTGTTTTTT. This encodes CASSEDRDGELFF.

V is TRBV5-4 and J is TRBJ2-3; 8 bases line up with TRBD2. The CDR3 runs 14 residues. J gave up 4 bases and V 7 bases, and 8 bases lay outside the gene matches. From germline, CDR1 is SGHNT and CDR2 YYREEE (reference sequence). CDR3 sequence: CASHRGGLADTQYF. The CDR3 DNA follows: TGTGCCAGCCACCGGGGGGGCCTGGCAGATACGCAGTATTTT.

The V gene is TRBV28, the J gene TRBJ1-4; tentatively, D is TRBD1 (6 bases). Germline values: CDR1 MDHEN, CDR2 SYDVKM. The CDR3 has 15 residues. Trimming pared 3 bases from V and 8 bases from J, leaving 16 bases between. The CDR3 bases are TGTGCCAGCAGTTTTGGTTTCAGGGGTTTCGAAAAACTGTTTTTT. Translating gives CASSFGFRGFEKLFF.

The CDR3 DNA follows: TGCGCCAGCAGCCCCGGAGGTAGCGGGAGAATAGGACGCGAGCAGTACTTC. This codes for CASSPGGSGRIGREQYF. The chain joins TRBV5-1 to TRBJ2-7, with 9 bases identical to TRBD2. V shed 4 bases, J shed 6 bases, and the junction held 17 bases outside the gene matches. CDR1 is SGHRS, CDR2 YFSETQ, per germline. The CDR3 runs to 17 residues.

V and J are TRBV4-3 and TRBJ2-1, with a tentative D call TRBD1 (6 bases). Germline V gene lookup returns CDR1 LGHNA and CDR2 YSLEER. The CDR3 has 14 residues. V lost 2 bases, J lost 7 bases, and 12 bases lay in between. The CDR3 DNA reads TGCGCCAGCAGCCAAAGGAACAGGGATAATGAGCAGTTCTTC. This sequence encodes CASSQRNRDNEQFF.

This clone has just one count. This rearrangement joins TRBV5-1 to TRBJ2-3, with 7 bases that match TRBD1. Unmatched junction bases numbered 6, after V lost 4 bases and J lost 1 base. The CDR3 length is 15 residues. CDR1 SGHRS and CDR2 YFSETQ come from the germline V gene. The CDR3 DNA reads as TGCGCCAGCAGCGTAGGGGGCGCGGGCACAGATACGCAGTATTTT. This encodes CASSVGGAGTDTQYF.

V usage is TRBV5-1 and J usage is TRBJ2-2, with 7 bases lining up with TRBD1. The germline gives CDR1 SGHRS, CDR2 YFSETQ. This CDR3 contains 15 residues. Losses at the gene ends were 6 bases for V and 0 bases for J; bases not matched to a gene: 5. The CDR3, as DNA: TGCGCCAGCACCCTGACAGGGCCGAACACCGGGGAGCTGTTTTTT. Protein product: CASTLTGPNTGELFF.

The chain combines TRBV7-9 with TRBJ1-2, with 8 bases aligning to TRBD1. Trimming took 4 bases from V and 8 from J; bases not matched to a gene: 12. The CDR3 totals 15 residues. Germline assignment: CDR1 SEHNR and CDR2 FQNEAQ (reference sequence). CDR3 sequence (DNA): TGTGCCAGCAGCTCAGACTTAGGACAGGGCGGGGGCTACACCTTC. It codes for CASSSDLGQGGGYTF.